The 2 T cell receptor beta chains given below trace back to one sample, sequenced in a study of shared clonotypes between healthy human individuals. The table came from immunoSEQ multiplex PCR; TCRdb's copy has only in-frame clones and leaves some out. The profile shows some 2,100,000 clones, around 93% of them singletons. CD45RO-negative cells were positively selected for CCR7, leaving out terminally differentiated effector memory CD45RA+ cells. Material for sequencing was naive CD8+ T cells from PBMCs. These receptors were obtained from a man between 18 and 35 years old in good health. Some clones in this sample may be carry-over from other donors' samples.

This chain connects TRBV4-3 to TRBJ2-1; TRBD1 agrees at 7 bases. The CDR3 runs 15 residues. The junction had 5 bases not matched to a gene; V was cut back by 0 bases and J by 6 bases. The V gene's germline CDR1 is LGHNA and CDR2 YSLEER. CDR3 amino acids: CASSQDGGQRNEQFF. CDR3 sequence (DNA): TGCGCCAGCAGCCAAGATGGGGGACAGCGCAATGAGCAGTTCTTC.

This chain connects TRBV27 to TRBJ2-1; the D gene could be TRBD1 or TRBD2 (5 bases each). CDR1 and CDR2 from the germline V gene are MNHEY and SMNVEV (reference sequence). V was pared by 10 bases and J by 3 bases, with 19 bases between. The CDR3 loop spans 15 amino acids. This CDR3 is CATGTRPLDYNEQFF. CDR3 sequence (DNA): TGTGCCACCGGGACCCGACCGCTGGACTACAATGAGCAGTTCTTC.